The rows below give T cell receptor beta chains drawn from one sample of a study of T-cell reconstitution after alpha-beta-depleted transplantation in children. One entry per CDR3 protein results from TCRdb running MiXCR on the PCR reads. The table lists over 200,000 distinct CDR3 sequences, under 8.5% of them singletons. This material consisted of PBMCs, mostly from graft donor cells, taken 360 days after TCRalphabeta/CD19-depleted stem cell transplant. These receptors originate from a male patient aged 2-15 years who had a stem cell transplant for acute myeloid leukemia, so the T cells may come from the graft donor. CDR3s include the opening cysteine and the closing phenylalanine or tryptophan. D genes are given only for firm matches. Size is omitted from some rows. Given values are once, few, many or a class for expanded clones.

TRBD1,TRBV20-1,TRBJ2-2,-,TGCAGTGTCCTCATTCTGCCAGGGGGCTGGGACACCGGGGAGCTGTTTTTT,CSVLILPGGWDTGELFF
-,TRBV5-1,TRBJ2-1,many,TGCGCCAGCAGCTTGTGGGACAATGAGCAGTTCTTC,CASSLWDNEQFF
TRBD2,TRBV20-1,TRBJ2-2,many,TGCAGTGTGGGACTAGCGGGGAACACCGGGGAGCTGTTTTTT,CSVGLAGNTGELFF
TRBD2,TRBV27,TRBJ2-4,-,TGTGCCAGCAGTCCTCTTACCTCTAGCGGGGCGGGTGCCAAAAACATTCAGTACTTC,CASSPLTSSGAGAKNIQYF
-,TRBV20-1,TRBJ2-7,-,TGCAGTGCTAGGCAGGGACCTTACGAGCAGTACTTC,CSARQGPYEQYF
-,TRBV7-9,TRBJ1-6,many,TGTGCCAGCAGCTCCCAAGTGGGTTCACCCCTCCACTTT,CASSSQVGSPLHF
TRBD2,TRBV20-1,TRBJ2-5,-,TGCAGTGCCCAGACTAGCGGGAGGATCCAAGAGACCCAGTACTTC,CSAQTSGRIQETQYF
-,TRBV7-9,TRBJ1-2,-,TGTGCCAGCAGCCCCCCCTCAGGGCCTAACTATGGCTACACCTTC,CASSPPSGPNYGYTF
-,TRBV5-5,TRBJ2-2,many,TGTGCCAGCAGCTTCATAGACAGGCGGAACACCGGGGAGCTGTTTTTT,CASSFIDRRNTGELFF
-,TRBV6-5,TRBJ2-6,few,TGTGCCAGCAGTTACGAAAGGGGGAGCCCTGGGGCCAACGTCCTGACTTTC,CASSYERGSPGANVLTF
TRBD2,TRBV5-6,TRBJ2-2,few,TGTGCCAGCAGCTTGGGCAGGCGGGAGCGAACCGGGGAGCTGTTTTTT,CASSLGRRERTGELFF
-,TRBV12-5,TRBJ2-2,many,TGTGCTAGTGGTTTGCTCCGGACAGGGAGGGGCGAGGGCACCGGGGAGCTGTTTTTT,CASGLLRTGRGEGTGELFF
-,TRBV7-3,TRBJ2-2,-,TGTGCCAGCAGCTTCGACAACGGGGGCCTAATCACCGGGGAGCTGTTTTTT,CASSFDNGGLITGELFF
-,TRBV5-1,TRBJ1-4,-,TGCGCCAGCAGCTGGGGACTCCCGCGGGCCCATGAAAAACTGTTTTTT,CASSWGLPRAHEKLFF
-,TRBV5-1,TRBJ2-1,-,TGCGCCAGCAGCTTCAGACAGGATGGGAATGAGCAGTTCTTC,CASSFRQDGNEQFF
-,TRBV6-2/TRBV6-3,TRBJ2-2,-,TGTGCCAGCAGGCCCGACATGACCGGGGAGCTGTTTTTT,CASRPDMTGELFF
-,TRBV5-1,TRBJ2-2,few,TGCGCCAGCAGCTTGGATAGGACACGGAACACCGGGGAGCTGTTTTTT,CASSLDRTRNTGELFF
TRBD2,TRBV12-3/TRBV12-4,TRBJ2-3,few,TGTGCCGTCGGGGGGGCGGGAACAGATACGCAGTATTTT,CAVGGAGTDTQYF
-,TRBV29-1,TRBJ1-1,-,TGCAGCGTTTTTACAGGGTTGAACACTGAAGCTTTCTTT,CSVFTGLNTEAFF
-,TRBV12-3/TRBV12-4,TRBJ2-3,-,TGTGCCAGCAGTCCCTCAAGCGGTCTCACAGATACGCAGTATTTT,CASSPSSGLTDTQYF